The entry that follows covers one T cell receptor beta chain sequence. No antigen is known for it. Losses at the gene ends were 1 base for V and 8 bases for J; bases not matched to a gene: 10. CDR3 size: 17 residues. The germline V gene encodes CDR1 LGHDT and CDR2 YNNKEL (reference sequence). This specimen belongs to a study of T cells in Graves' hyperthyroidism and ophthalmopathy. Regions amplified from RNA transcripts were the TCR beta CDR3 regions. In the first-round RT-PCR of the TCR CDR3, the HTBI primer set was used. Via MiXCR, TCRdb re-called the multiplex PCR reads, giving one row per CDR3 protein. The table lists hundreds of thousands of distinct CDR3 sequences, just under 20% of them singletons. Study-wide findings and caveats: Researchers found most expanded thyroid clonotypes above 0.001 in blood as well.

Ophthalmopathy cases scored 3 or more on the Clinical Activity Score and 4 or more on NOSPECS grade, with duration below 3 months. Lactation, pregnancy, other autoimmune disease or uncontrolled infection led to exclusion of patients. Diagnoses used clinical symptoms, serum thyroxine and TRAb, thyroid ultrasound and orbital computed tomography. The clonotype originates from a man in his forties or fifties with Graves' ophthalmopathy. V is TRBV3-1 and J is TRBJ2-2, with TRBD1 matching over 10 bases. The sequencing sample was made of blood. The CDR3 loop is CASSQAYDRGLAGELFF. The CDR3 nucleotides read TGTGCCAGCAGCCAAGCATACGACAGGGGGCTAGCGGGGGAGCTGTTTTTT.